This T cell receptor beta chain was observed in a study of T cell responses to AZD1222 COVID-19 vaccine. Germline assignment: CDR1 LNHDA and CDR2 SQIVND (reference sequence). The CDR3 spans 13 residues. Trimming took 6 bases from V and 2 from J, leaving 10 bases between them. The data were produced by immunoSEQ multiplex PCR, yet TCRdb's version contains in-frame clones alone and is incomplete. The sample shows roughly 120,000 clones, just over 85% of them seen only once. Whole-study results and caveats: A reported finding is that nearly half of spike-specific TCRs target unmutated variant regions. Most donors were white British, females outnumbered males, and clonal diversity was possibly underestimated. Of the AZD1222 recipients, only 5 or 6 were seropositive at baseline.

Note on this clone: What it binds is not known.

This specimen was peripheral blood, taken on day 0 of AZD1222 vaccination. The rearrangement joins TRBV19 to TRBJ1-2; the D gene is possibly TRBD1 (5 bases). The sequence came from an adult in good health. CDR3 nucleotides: TGTGCCAGTAGGGGGGATCTGAACTATGGCTACACCTTC. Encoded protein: CASRGDLNYGYTF.